The next 30 T cell receptor beta chains were all read from a single sample in a study of blood T cell repertoires in COVID-19. Sequenced by immunoSEQ multiplex PCR; TCRdb stores in-frame clones only, minus some. The repertoire includes over 200,000 clones, 65% to 90% of them detected once, and around 4.7% sits in the top ten. Material for sequencing was peripheral blood. These receptors came from a human donor in a cohort sampled during active COVID-19.

This clone was detected only a few times. V and J are TRBV6-2 or TRBV6-3 and TRBJ1-5; 7 bases fit TRBD1. With 5 bases clipped from V and 2 bases from J, the junction kept 6 bases outside the gene matches. Looked up from germline, CDR1 is MNHEY and CDR2 is SVGEGT. The CDR3 has 15 residues. The CDR3 loop is CASSGQERGNQPQHF. CDR3 coding DNA: TGTGCCAGCAGTGGACAGGAAAGGGGCAATCAGCCCCAGCATTTT.

The CDR3 DNA reads TGTGCCAGCAGCCGGGACAGGATTCTCAATCAGCCCCAGCATTTT. Its protein product is CASSRDRILNQPQHF. This chain joins TRBV7-9 and TRBJ1-5; 8 bases fit TRBD1. The CDR3 has 15 amino acids. The germline V gene has CDR1 SEHNR and CDR2 FQNEAQ (reference sequence). Trimming cost V 5 bases and J 3 bases; bases outside gene matches: 6.

This clone was counted a few times. The V and J genes are TRBV5-1 and TRBJ1-2; tentatively, D is TRBD1 (5 bases). Germline V gene sequence: CDR1 SGHRS, CDR2 YFSETQ. The CDR3 totals 12 residues. V was pared by 5 bases and J by 5 bases, with 10 bases between. In nucleotides, the CDR3 is TGCGCCAGCAGAAGGGGCGGTTATGGCTACACCTTC. It encodes CASRRGGYGYTF.

This chain uses TRBV11-2 with TRBJ2-1; tentative D call: TRBD1 (6 bases). Germline CDR1 reads SGHAT; CDR2 reads FQNNGV. The CDR3 is 14 amino acids. V lost 1 base and J 9 bases, leaving 13 bases between the germline ends. The CDR3 DNA reads TGTGCCAGCAGCTTAGTCAATTTCAGGGGTGAGCAGTTCTTC. Translated: CASSLVNFRGEQFF.

The chain employs TRBV19 and TRBJ2-4, with D hard to call. Germline CDR1 LNHDA, CDR2 SQIVND (reference sequence). Trimming pared 3 bases from V and 1 base from J, leaving 7 bases between. This CDR3 is built from 14 residues. The CDR3 protein is CASSIPMAKNIQYF. The CDR3 region has the DNA TGTGCCAGTAGTATCCCAATGGCCAAAAACATTCAGTACTTC.

As for this clone: The junction and the germline gene differ at one end; a read error may be behind it. The chain is built from TRBV28 and TRBJ2-7, with D possibly matching TRBD2 (6 bases). Germline V lookup: CDR1 MDHEN, CDR2 SYDVKM. The CDR3 contains 13 residues. CDR3 DNA sequence: TGTGCCAGCAGTTTAGTAAATCCGCCGGTGGCGGGATTC. Encoded protein: CASSLVNPPVAGF. Looking up the rest from reference TRBV28 and TRBJ2-7 gives the full variable domain: DVKVTQSSRYLVKRTGEKVFLECVQDMDHENMFWYRQDPGLGLRLIYFSYDVKMKEKGDIPEGYSVSREKKERFSLILESASTNQTSMYLCASSLVNPPVAGFGPGTRLTVT.

This sequence joins TRBV29-1 and TRBJ1-2, with D possibly TRBD1 on 6 matching bases. This CDR3 comprises 14 residues. Trimming took off 4 bases at V and 4 bases at J, with 16 bases between the two ends. Germline V gene lookup returns CDR1 SQVTM and CDR2 ANQGSEA. CDR3 nucleotide sequence: TGCAGCGTTGCCCGGGGGGTAGGGGGCTATGGCTACACCTTC. This codes for CSVARGVGGYGYTF.

In DNA form, the CDR3 reads TGCAGCGTCATACTTTCCAGGGCGTTCGGGACAGTCTTCTACGAGCAGTACTTC. As protein: CSVILSRAFGTVFYEQYF. The chain combines TRBV29-1 with TRBJ2-7, with 7 bases matching TRBD1. Germline assignment: CDR1 SQVTM and CDR2 ANQGSEA. J lost 3 bases, V lost 6 bases, and 23 bases had no gene match. The CDR3 runs to 18 residues.

The chain couples TRBV11-3 to TRBJ2-1; maybe TRBD1 (6 bases). V was trimmed by 5 bases and J by 7 bases, leaving 12 bases between them. The CDR3 has 13 amino acids. From germline, CDR1 is SGHNT and CDR2 YENEEA. The CDR3 bases are TGTGCCAGCAGCCCAACCACAGGGAATGAGCAGTTCTTC. This codes for CASSPTTGNEQFF.

The chain employs TRBV19 and TRBJ2-5; weak D call: TRBD1 (6 bases). The CDR3 sequence is 14 residues long. Germline lookup yields CDR1 LNHDA and CDR2 SQIVND (reference sequence). V was cut by 7 bases and J by 2 bases, with 14 bases left in between. The CDR3 here is CASTSQGGQETQYF. CDR3 DNA sequence: TGTGCCAGTACCTCACAGGGCGGACAAGAGACCCAGTACTTC.

This chain joins TRBV5-4 and TRBJ2-3, with 8 positions matching TRBD2. Per the germline V gene, CDR1 is SGHNT and CDR2 is YYREEE (reference sequence). V dropped 5 bases and J dropped 0; count of bases not matched to a gene: 5. The CDR3 length is 15 residues. CDR3 in amino acids: CASRISGASTDTQYF. The CDR3 DNA sequence: TGTGCCAGCAGGATTAGCGGGGCTAGCACAGATACGCAGTATTTT.

The chain uses TRBV5-4 and TRBJ2-7, with 8 bases aligning to TRBD2. Germline V gene data show CDR1 as SGHNT and CDR2 as YYREEE (reference sequence). Trimming at V came to 3 bases and at J to 8 bases, leaving 10 bases not matched to a gene. This CDR3 has 14 amino acids. The CDR3: CASSSLAGSYQQYF. For the CDR3, the DNA is TGTGCCAGCAGCTCCTTAGCGGGAAGTTATCAGCAGTACTTC.

The chain uses TRBV12-5 and TRBJ2-3; weak D call: TRBD1 (6 bases). This CDR3 is built from 17 residues. CDR1 and CDR2 from the germline V gene are LGHNT and FRNRAP. The V and J ends lost 3 bases and 0 bases respectively, with 16 bases between them. CDR3 amino acids: CASGLGYREISTDTQYF. The CDR3 region has the DNA TGTGCTAGTGGTTTAGGATACAGGGAAATAAGCACAGATACGCAGTATTTT.

The chain recombines TRBV4-1 with TRBJ2-7; no clear D gene. Germline V CDR1 and CDR2: MGHRA, YSYEKL. The CDR3 runs to 15 residues. V lost 1 base to trimming and J lost 4 bases, with 14 bases between them. The CDR3 spells CASSQGPNIGYEQYF. The CDR3 DNA sequence: TGCGCCAGCAGCCAAGGGCCGAACATCGGGTACGAGCAGTACTTC.

The J gene is TRBJ1-1, the V gene TRBV9; unclear D gene. The V end lost 1 base, the J end lost 1 base, and 11 bases lay between the germline ends. The germline V gene encodes CDR1 SGDLS and CDR2 YYNGEE. The CDR3 loop spans 15 amino acids. The CDR3, as DNA: TGTGCCAGCAGCGTACTGGCCGCAGGGAACACTGAAGCTTTCTTT. This translates into CASSVLAAGNTEAFF.

This chain links TRBV5-6 with TRBJ2-7, with D maybe TRBD2 (6 bases). Deletions cut 6 bases from V and 5 bases from J, with 15 bases between. The CDR3 is 13 amino acids. CDR1 and CDR2 from the germline V gene are SGHDT and YYEEEE. The chain's CDR3 is CASTKTSGNEQYF. The CDR3 nucleotides are TGTGCCAGCACCAAGACTAGTGGAAACGAGCAGTACTTC.

This chain connects TRBV6-5 to TRBJ2-7; D is perhaps TRBD1 (5 bases). Germline CDR1 reads MNHEY; CDR2 reads SVGAGI. V lost 0 bases, J lost 1 base, and 13 bases lay in between. CDR3 length equals 16 residues. The DNA of the CDR3 is TGTGCCAGCAGTTACTCGGGCAGGGTTATGTCCTACGAGCAGTACTTC. It encodes CASSYSGRVMSYEQYF.

This clone was picked up one time. In DNA form, the CDR3 reads TGTGCCAGCAGCCCCCGGGCTAGCGGTACCTACGAGCAGTACTTC. This gives the protein CASSPRASGTYEQYF. The V call is TRBV6-5, the J call TRBJ2-7, with 7 bases matching TRBD2. This CDR3 has 15 amino acids. Germline CDR1 reads MNHEY; CDR2 reads SVGAGI. V lost 6 bases and J lost 2; bases outside the gene matches: 10.

CDR3 residues: CASSRSGETQYF. Here the CDR3 DNA reads TGTGCCAGCAGCCGAAGCGGGGAGACCCAGTACTTC. V usage is TRBV11-2 and J usage is TRBJ2-5; tentatively, D is TRBD2 (6 bases). CDR1 is SGHAT and CDR2 is FQNNGV in the germline V gene. The CDR3 is made up of 12 amino acids. Trimming pared 5 bases from V and 5 bases from J, leaving 9 bases between.

This clone was detected only once. Other DNA sequences from this sample encode an identical CDR3 as well. This sequence joins TRBV5-4 and TRBJ2-1; TRBD2 agrees at 14 bases. Germline V CDR1 and CDR2: SGHNT, YYREEE (reference sequence). V shed 2 bases, J shed 7 bases, and the junction held 2 bases outside the gene matches. The CDR3 length is 15 residues. The chain's CDR3 is CASSFGLAGGNEQFF. The DNA for the CDR3 is TGTGCCAGCAGCTTTGGACTAGCGGGAGGTAATGAGCAGTTCTTC.

This clone is large in the sample. This chain joins TRBV27 and TRBJ2-3; a weak D match, TRBD1 (6 bases). The germline CDR1 and CDR2 sequences are MNHEY and SMNVEV (reference sequence). Trimming took 5 bases from V and 0 from J, leaving 12 bases between them. There are 15 residues in the CDR3. In DNA form, the CDR3 reads TGTGCCAGCAGTCACAGGGCCGCTAGCACAGATACGCAGTATTTT. This sequence encodes CASSHRAASTDTQYF.

The chain employs TRBV7-8 and TRBJ2-7, with 7 bases lining up with TRBD1. Looked up from germline, CDR1 is SGHVS and CDR2 is FQNEAQ. The V gene end was trimmed by 1 base and the J gene end by 5 bases; junction bases not matched to a gene: 11. The CDR3 is 16 amino acids. CDR3 protein: CASSLVVEGQSHEQYF. The DNA of the CDR3 is TGTGCCAGCAGCTTAGTCGTTGAGGGACAGTCCCACGAGCAGTACTTC.

The rearrangement links TRBV28 to TRBJ2-1; the match to TRBD2 covers 13 bases. CDR3 length: 17 amino acids. Germline CDR1 MDHEN, CDR2 SYDVKM. V dropped 3 bases and J dropped 7; count of bases not matched to a gene: 9. CDR3 residues: CASSFSPPGLAGNEQFF. CDR3 coding DNA: TGTGCCAGCAGTTTTTCCCCACCGGGACTAGCGGGAAATGAGCAGTTCTTC. Full variable domain (rest looked up from reference TRBV28 and TRBJ2-1): DVKVTQSSRYLVKRTGEKVFLECVQDMDHENMFWYRQDPGLGLRLIYFSYDVKMKEKGDIPEGYSVSREKKERFSLILESASTNQTSMYLCASSFSPPGLAGNEQFFGPGTRLTVL.

This clone was seen only once. In DNA, the CDR3 is TGTGCCAGCAGTTCCAGACAGGGGAAAAACGAGCAGTACTTC. Its translation: CASSSRQGKNEQYF. V usage is TRBV6-5 and J usage is TRBJ2-7; 8 nucleotides match TRBD1. V trimming: 4 bases; J trimming: 5 bases; junction bases outside the gene matches: 7. Germline CDR1 is MNHEY and CDR2 is SVGAGI. The CDR3 is 14 amino acids.

The chain has TRBV6-6 and TRBJ1-6; 7 nucleotides line up with TRBD1. The CDR3 is made up of 15 amino acids. Germline CDR1 is MNHNY and CDR2 is SVGAGI (reference sequence). Germline trimming cut 2 bases from V and 13 bases from J; bases unmatched to any gene: 11. The CDR3: CASSYLRDRLTPLHF. The CDR3 nucleotides are TGTGCCAGCAGTTACCTCCGGGACAGATTAACCCCCCTCCACTTT.

The chain is built from TRBV7-9 and TRBJ2-7; tentative D call: TRBD2 (6 bases). The germline gives CDR1 SEHNR, CDR2 FQNEAQ (reference sequence). The V end lost 7 bases, the J end lost 4 bases, and 14 bases lay between the germline ends. The CDR3 spans 13 residues. The CDR3 reads CASTGTGSYEQYF. The CDR3 DNA reads as TGTGCCAGCACCGGGACCGGGAGTTACGAGCAGTACTTC.

This chain uses TRBV7-2 with TRBJ1-2, with TRBD1 matching over 11 bases. Looked up from germline, CDR1 is SGHTA and CDR2 is FQGNSA. V was pared by 5 bases and J by 2 bases, with 4 bases of the junction left unmatched. The CDR3 has 15 amino acids. The CDR3 coding sequence is TGTGCCAGCAGCACTCGGACAGGGGGCAACTATGGCTACACCTTC. It encodes CASSTRTGGNYGYTF.

The gene calls are TRBV29-1 and TRBJ1-2; 8 bases agree with TRBD1. The CDR3 consists of 14 residues. Germline V lookup: CDR1 SQVTM, CDR2 ANQGSEA. V lost 5 bases to trimming and J lost 2 bases; unmatched junction nucleotides: 7. The CDR3 DNA sequence: TGCAGCGTTTACTCAGGGGGCCGCAACTATGGCTACACCTTC. The encoded protein is CSVYSGGRNYGYTF. Full variable domain (outside the CDR3, taken from reference TRBV29-1 and TRBJ1-2): SAVISQKPSRDICQRGTSLTIQCQVDSQVTMMFWYRQQPGQSLTLIATANQGSEATYESGFVIDKFPISRPNLTFSTLTVSNMSPEDSSIYLCSVYSGGRNYGYTFGSGTRLTVV.

V and J are TRBV7-3 and TRBJ1-2; 10 nucleotides agree with TRBD1. After removal of 1 base from V and 6 bases from J, the junction contained 5 bases not matched to a gene. The CDR3 consists of 15 residues. The germline CDR1 and CDR2 sequences are SGHTA and FQGTGA. CDR3 sequence: CASSLSGTGANGYTF. Written as DNA, the CDR3 is TGTGCCAGCAGCTTAAGTGGGACAGGGGCTAATGGCTACACCTTC.

The chain combines TRBV30 with TRBJ1-1; TRBD1 agrees at 7 bases. V was clipped by 0 bases and J by 0 bases; unmatched bases: 4. Germline V gene sequence: CDR1 GTSNPN, CDR2 SVGIG (reference sequence). This CDR3 is 15 amino acids long. CDR3 nucleotide sequence: TGTGCCTGGAGTGTCGACAGGGCAATGAACACTGAAGCTTTCTTT. This gives the protein CAWSVDRAMNTEAFF.